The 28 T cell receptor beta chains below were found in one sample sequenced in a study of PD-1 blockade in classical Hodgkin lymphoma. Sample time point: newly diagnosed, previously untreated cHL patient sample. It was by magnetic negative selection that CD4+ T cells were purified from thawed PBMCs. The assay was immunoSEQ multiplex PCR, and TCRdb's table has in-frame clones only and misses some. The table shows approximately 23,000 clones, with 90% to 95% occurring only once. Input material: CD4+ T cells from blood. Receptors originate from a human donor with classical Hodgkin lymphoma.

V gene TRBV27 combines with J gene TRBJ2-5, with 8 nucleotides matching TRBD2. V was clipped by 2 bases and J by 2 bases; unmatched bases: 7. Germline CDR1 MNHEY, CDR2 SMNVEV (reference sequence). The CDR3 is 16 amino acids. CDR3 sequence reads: CASSLRRTSGQETQYF. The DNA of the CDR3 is TGTGCCAGCAGTTTAAGAAGAACTAGCGGACAAGAGACCCAGTACTTC.

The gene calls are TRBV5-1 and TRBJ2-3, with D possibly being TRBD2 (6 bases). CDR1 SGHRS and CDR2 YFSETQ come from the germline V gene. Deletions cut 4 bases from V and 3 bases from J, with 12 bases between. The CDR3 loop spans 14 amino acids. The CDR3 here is CASSITSPTDTQYF. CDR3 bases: TGCGCCAGCAGCATTACTAGCCCGACAGATACGCAGTATTTT.

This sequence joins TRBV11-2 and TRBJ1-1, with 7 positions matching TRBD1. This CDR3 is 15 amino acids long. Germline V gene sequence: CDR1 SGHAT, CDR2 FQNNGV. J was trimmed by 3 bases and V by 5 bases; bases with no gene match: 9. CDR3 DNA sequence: TGTGCCAGCAGCACCTACAGGGGAGACGACACTGAAGCTTTCTTT. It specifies CASSTYRGDDTEAFF.

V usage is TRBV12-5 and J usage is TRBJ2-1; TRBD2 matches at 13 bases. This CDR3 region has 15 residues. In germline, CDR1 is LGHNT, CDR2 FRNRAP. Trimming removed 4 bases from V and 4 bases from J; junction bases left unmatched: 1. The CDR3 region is CASGSGLAGYNEQFF. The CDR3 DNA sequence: TGTGCTAGTGGTTCGGGACTAGCGGGGTACAATGAGCAGTTCTTC. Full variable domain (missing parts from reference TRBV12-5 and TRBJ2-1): DARVTQTPRHKVTEMGQEVTMRCQPILGHNTVFWYRQTMMQGLELLAYFRNRAPLDDSGMPKDRFSAEMPDATLATLKIQPSEPRDSAVYFCASGSGLAGYNEQFFGPGTRLTVL.

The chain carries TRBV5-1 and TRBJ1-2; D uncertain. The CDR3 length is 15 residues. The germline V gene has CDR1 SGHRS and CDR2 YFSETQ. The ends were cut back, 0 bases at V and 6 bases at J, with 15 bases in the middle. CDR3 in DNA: TGCGCCAGCAGCTTGGTGTCCGAACAAATTAATGGCTACACCTTC. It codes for CASSLVSEQINGYTF.

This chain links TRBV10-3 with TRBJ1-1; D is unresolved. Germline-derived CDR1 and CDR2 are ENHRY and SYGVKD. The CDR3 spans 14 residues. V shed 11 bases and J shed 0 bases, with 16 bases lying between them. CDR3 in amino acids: CASKEQPMNTEAFF. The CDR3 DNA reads TGTGCCTCCAAGGAACAGCCCATGAACACTGAAGCTTTCTTT.

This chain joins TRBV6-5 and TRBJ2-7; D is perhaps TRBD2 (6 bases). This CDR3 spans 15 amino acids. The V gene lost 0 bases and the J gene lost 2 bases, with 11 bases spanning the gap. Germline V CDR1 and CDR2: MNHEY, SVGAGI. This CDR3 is CASSYSGLFAYEQYF. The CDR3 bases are TGTGCCAGCAGTTACTCGGGACTTTTCGCCTACGAGCAGTACTTC.

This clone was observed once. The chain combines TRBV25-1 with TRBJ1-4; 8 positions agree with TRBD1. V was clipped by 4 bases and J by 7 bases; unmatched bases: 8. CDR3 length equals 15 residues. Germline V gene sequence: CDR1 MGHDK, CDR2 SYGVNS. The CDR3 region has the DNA TGTGCCAGCAGTGCTCAGGGGGCTAGTCGTGAAAAACTGTTTTTT. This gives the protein CASSAQGASREKLFF.

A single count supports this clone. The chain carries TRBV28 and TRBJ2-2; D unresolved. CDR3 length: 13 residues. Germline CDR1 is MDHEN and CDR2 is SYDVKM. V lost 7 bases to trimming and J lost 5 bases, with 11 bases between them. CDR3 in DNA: TGTGCCAGCAACAACTGGGTAACCGGGGAGCTGTTTTTT. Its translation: CASNNWVTGELFF.

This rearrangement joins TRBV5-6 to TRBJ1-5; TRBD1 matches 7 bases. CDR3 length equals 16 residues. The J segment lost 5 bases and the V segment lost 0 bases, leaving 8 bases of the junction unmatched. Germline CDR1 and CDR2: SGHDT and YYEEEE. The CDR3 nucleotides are TGTGCCAGCAGCTTGGGGACAGGTCATATGGATCAGCCCCAGCATTTT. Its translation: CASSLGTGHMDQPQHF. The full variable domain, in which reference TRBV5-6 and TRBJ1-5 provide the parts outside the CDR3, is DAGVTQSPTHLIKTRGQQVTLRCSPKSGHDTVSWYQQALGQGPQFIFQYYEEEERQRGNFPDRFSGHQFPNYSSELNVNALLLGDSALYLCASSLGTGHMDQPQHFGDGTRLSIL.

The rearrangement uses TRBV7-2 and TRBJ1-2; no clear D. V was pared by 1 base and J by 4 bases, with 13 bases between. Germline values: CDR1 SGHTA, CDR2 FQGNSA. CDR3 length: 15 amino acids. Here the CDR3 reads CASSLGISPSYGYTF. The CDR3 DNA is TGTGCCAGCAGCTTAGGTATCTCCCCTTCCTATGGCTACACCTTC.

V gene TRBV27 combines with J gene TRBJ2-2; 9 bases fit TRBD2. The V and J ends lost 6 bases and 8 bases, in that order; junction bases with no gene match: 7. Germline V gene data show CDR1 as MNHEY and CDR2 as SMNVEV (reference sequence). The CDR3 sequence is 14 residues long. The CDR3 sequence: CASRFLAGEGELFF. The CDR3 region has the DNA TGTGCCAGCAGGTTCTTAGCGGGAGAAGGGGAGCTGTTTTTT.

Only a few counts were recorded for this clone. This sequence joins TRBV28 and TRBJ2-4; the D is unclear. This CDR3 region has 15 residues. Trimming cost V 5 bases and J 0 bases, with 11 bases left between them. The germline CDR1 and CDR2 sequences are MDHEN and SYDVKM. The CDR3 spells CASSLPGLAKNIQYF. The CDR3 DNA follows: TGTGCCAGCAGTCTCCCCGGTTTAGCCAAAAACATTCAGTACTTC.

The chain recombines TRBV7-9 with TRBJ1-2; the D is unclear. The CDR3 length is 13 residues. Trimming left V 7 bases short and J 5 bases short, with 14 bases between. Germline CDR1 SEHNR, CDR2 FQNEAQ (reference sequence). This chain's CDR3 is CASIQSASYGYTF. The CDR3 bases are TGTGCCAGCATCCAGTCCGCTTCTTATGGCTACACCTTC.

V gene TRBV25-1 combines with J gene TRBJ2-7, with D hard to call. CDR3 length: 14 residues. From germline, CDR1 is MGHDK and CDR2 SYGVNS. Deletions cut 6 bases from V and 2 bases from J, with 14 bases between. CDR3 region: CASRSDSPPYEQYF. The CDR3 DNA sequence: TGTGCCAGCAGAAGTGATTCCCCCCCCTACGAGCAGTACTTC.

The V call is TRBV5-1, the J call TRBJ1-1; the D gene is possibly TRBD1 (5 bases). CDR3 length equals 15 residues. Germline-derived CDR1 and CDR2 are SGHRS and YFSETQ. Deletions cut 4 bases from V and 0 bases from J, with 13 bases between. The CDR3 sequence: CASSPRDGVNTEAFF. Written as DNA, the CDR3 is TGCGCCAGCAGCCCCAGGGATGGGGTGAACACTGAAGCTTTCTTT.

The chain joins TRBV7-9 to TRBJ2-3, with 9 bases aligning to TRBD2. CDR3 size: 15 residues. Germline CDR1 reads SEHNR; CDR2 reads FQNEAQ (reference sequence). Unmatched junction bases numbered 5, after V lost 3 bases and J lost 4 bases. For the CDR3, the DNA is TGTGCCAGCAGCTTGCTAGCGGGAACGTCAGATACGCAGTATTTT. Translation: CASSLLAGTSDTQYF.

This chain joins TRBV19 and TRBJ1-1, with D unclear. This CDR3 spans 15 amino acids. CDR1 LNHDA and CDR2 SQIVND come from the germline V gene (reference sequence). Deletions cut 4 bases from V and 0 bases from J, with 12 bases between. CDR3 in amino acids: CASSKRKGLNTEAFF. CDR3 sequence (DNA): TGTGCCAGTAGTAAGAGGAAGGGATTGAACACTGAAGCTTTCTTT.

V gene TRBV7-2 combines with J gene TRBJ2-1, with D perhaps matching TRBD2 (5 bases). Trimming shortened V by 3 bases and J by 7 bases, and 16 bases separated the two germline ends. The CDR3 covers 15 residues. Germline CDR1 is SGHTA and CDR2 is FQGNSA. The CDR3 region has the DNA TGTGCCAGCAGCTTTAGGACTTTTGCGATGAATGAGCAGTTCTTC. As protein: CASSFRTFAMNEQFF.

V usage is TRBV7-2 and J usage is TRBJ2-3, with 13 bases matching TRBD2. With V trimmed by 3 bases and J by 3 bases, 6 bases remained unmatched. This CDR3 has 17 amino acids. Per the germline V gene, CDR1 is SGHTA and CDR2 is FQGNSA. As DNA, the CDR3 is TGTGCCAGCAGCTTCCGACTAGCGGGGGGTTCAACAGATACGCAGTATTTT. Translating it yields CASSFRLAGGSTDTQYF.

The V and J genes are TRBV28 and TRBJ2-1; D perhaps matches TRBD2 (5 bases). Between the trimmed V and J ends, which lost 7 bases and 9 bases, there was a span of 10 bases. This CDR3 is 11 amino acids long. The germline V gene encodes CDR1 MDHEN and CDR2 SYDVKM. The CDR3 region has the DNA TGTGCCAGCACACGCGGGTTTGAGCAGTTCTTC. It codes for CASTRGFEQFF.

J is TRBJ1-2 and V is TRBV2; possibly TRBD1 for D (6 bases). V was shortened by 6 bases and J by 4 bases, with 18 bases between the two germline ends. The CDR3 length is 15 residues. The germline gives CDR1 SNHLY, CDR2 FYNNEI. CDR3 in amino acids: CASSLGGGAAYGYTF. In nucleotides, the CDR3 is TGTGCCAGCAGCCTAGGCGGGGGCGCAGCCTATGGCTACACCTTC.

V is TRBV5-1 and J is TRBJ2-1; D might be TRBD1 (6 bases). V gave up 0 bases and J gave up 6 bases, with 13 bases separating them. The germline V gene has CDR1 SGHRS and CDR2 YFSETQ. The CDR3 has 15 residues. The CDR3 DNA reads TGCGCCAGCAGCTTGGACAGGGTGATACTCAATGAGCAGTTCTTC. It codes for CASSLDRVILNEQFF.

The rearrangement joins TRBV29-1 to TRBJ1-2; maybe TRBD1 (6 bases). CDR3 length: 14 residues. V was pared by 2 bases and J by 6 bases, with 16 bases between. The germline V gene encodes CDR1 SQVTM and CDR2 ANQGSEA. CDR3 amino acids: CSVEPTYRVDGYTF. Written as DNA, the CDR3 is TGCAGCGTTGAACCTACCTACAGGGTCGATGGCTACACCTTC.

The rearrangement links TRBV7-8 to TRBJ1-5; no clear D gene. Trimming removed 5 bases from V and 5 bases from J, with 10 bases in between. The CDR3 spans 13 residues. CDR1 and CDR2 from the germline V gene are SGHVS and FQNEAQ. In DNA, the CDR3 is TGTGCCAGCAGCGGACTCCCGGATCAGCCCCAGCATTTT. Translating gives CASSGLPDQPQHF.

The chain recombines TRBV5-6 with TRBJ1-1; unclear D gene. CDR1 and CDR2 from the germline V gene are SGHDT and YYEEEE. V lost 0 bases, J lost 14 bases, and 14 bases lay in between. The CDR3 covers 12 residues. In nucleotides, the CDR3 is TGTGCCAGCAGCTTGGACGGACTGCGGTGGTTCTTT. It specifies CASSLDGLRWFF. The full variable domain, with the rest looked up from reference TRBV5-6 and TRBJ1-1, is DAGVTQSPTHLIKTRGQQVTLRCSPKSGHDTVSWYQQALGQGPQFIFQYYEEEERQRGNFPDRFSGHQFPNYSSELNVNALLLGDSALYLCASSLDGLRWFFGQGTRLTVV.

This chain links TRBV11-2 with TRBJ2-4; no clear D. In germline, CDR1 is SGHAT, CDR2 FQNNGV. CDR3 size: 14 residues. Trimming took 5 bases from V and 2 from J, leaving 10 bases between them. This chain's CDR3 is CASSERWTKNIQYF. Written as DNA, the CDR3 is TGTGCCAGCAGCGAACGATGGACCAAAAACATTCAGTACTTC.

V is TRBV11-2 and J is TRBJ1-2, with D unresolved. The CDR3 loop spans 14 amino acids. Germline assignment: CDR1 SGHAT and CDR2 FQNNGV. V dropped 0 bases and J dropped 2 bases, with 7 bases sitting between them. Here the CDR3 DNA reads TGTGCCAGCAGCTTAGACCGGTTGAACTATGGCTACACCTTC. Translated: CASSLDRLNYGYTF.